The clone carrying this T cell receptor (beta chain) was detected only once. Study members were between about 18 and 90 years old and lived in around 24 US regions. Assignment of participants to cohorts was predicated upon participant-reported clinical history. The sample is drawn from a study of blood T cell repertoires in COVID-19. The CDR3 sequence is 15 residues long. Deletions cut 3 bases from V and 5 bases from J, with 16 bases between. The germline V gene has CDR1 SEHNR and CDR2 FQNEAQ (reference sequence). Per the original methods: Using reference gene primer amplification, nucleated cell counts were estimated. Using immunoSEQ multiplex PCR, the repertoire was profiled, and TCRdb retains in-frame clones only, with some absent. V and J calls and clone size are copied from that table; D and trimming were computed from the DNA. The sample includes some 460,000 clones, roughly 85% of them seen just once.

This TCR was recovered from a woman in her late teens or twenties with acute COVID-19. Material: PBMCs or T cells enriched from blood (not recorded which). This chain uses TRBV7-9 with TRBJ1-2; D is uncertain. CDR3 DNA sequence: TGTGCCAGCAGCTTCCGGGCCCGGAGAGGGTATGGCTACACCTTC. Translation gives CASSFRARRGYGYTF. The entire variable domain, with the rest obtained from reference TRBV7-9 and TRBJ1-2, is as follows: DTGVSQNPRHKITKRGQNVTFRCDPISEHNRLYWYRQTLGQGPEFLTYFQNEAQLEKSRLLSDRFSAERPKGSFSTLEIQRTEQGDSAMYLCASSFRARRGYGYTFGSGTRLTVV.